The T cell receptor (beta chain) under discussion was sequenced for a study of beta chain features in type 1 diabetes. Across the whole study: Researchers looked at about 110 million sorted cells across all samples.

Of note for this clone: Its target is unknown.

The V gene's germline CDR1 is SGHTA and CDR2 FQGNSA. The V end was cut by 5 bases, the J end by 4 bases, with 14 bases between. CDR3 length equals 14 residues. The whole isolated RNA underwent reverse transcription, so sequencing captured expressed TCRB transcripts. Here immunoSEQ multiplex PCR was the method, and the copy in TCRdb shows in-frame clones only, minus some. Of more than 300,000 clones in the sample, around 10% were seen once. Study conclusions and caveats: When Type 1 diabetes patients were examined, their TCRB CDR3s proved moderately but significantly shorter in all four CD4+ subsets. The study found fewer insertions and more deletions at VDJ junctions in type 1 diabetes patients. The question left open here concerned HLA type influencing TCRB rearrangement. PCR might preferentially amplify shorter templates, equally in patients and controls.

The sequence was obtained from a man between 25 and 39 years old with type 1 diabetes. Input material: central memory CD4+ T cells from blood. This sequence joins TRBV7-2 and TRBJ2-5, with a possible D match to TRBD2 (6 bases). The CDR3 DNA sequence: TGTGCCAGCAGCGAGCGCGGGACGATAGAGACCCAGTACTTC. Protein sequence: CASSERGTIETQYF.